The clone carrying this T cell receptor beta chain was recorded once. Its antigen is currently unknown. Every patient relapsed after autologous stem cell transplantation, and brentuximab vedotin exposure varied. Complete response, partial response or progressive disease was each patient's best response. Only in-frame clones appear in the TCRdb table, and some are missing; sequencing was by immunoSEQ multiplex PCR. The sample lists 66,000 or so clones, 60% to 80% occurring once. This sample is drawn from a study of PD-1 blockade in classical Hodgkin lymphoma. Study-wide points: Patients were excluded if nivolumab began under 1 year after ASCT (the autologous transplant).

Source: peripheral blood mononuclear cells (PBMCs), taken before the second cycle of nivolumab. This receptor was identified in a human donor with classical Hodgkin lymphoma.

The CDR3 region is CASRDSTTYEQYF. In nucleotides, the CDR3 is TGTGCCAGCCGGGACAGCACCACCTACGAGCAGTACTTC. J is TRBJ2-7 and V is TRBV2; TRBD1 aligns across 7 bases. Germline V gene data show CDR1 as SNHLY and CDR2 as FYNNEI. The CDR3 consists of 13 residues. V lost 8 bases and J lost 2; bases outside the gene matches: 6.